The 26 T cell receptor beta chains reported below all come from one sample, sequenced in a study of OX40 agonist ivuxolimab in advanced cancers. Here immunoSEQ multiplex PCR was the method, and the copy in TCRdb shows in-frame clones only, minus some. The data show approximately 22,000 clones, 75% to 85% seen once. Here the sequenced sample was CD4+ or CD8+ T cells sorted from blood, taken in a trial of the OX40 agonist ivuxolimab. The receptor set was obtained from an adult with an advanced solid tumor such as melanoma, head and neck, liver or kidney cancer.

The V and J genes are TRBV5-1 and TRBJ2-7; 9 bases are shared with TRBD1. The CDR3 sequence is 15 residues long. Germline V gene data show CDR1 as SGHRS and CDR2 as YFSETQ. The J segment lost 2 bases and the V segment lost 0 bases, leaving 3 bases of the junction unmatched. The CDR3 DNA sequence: TGCGCCAGCAGCTTGGGGACAGGGGCGACCTACGAGCAGTACTTC. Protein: CASSLGTGATYEQYF.

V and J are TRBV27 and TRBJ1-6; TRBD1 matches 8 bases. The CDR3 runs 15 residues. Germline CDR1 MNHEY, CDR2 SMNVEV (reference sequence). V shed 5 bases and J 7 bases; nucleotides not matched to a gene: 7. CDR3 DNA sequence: TGTGCCAGCAGTCTCGGACAGGGCGGCAATTCACCCCTCCACTTT. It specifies CASSLGQGGNSPLHF.

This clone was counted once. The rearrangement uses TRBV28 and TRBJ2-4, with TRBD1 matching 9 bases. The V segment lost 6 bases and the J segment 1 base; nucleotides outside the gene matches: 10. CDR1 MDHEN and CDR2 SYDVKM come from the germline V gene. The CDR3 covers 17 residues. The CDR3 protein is CASRGGQGDLAKNIQYF. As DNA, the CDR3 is TGTGCCAGCAGGGGGGGACAGGGTGATCTCGCCAAAAACATTCAGTACTTC.

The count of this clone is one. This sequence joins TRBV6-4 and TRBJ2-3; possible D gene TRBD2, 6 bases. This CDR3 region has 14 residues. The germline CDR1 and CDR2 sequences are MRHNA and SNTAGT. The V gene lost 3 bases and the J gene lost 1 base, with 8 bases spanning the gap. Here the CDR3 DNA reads TGTGCCAGCAGTGAGCGGGGAGGCACAGATACGCAGTATTTT. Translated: CASSERGGTDTQYF.

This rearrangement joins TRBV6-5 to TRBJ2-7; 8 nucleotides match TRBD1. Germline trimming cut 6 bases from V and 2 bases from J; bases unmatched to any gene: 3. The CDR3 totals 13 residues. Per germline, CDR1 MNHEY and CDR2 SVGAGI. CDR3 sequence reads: CASSWGQAYEQYF. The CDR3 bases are TGTGCCAGCAGCTGGGGACAGGCCTACGAGCAGTACTTC.

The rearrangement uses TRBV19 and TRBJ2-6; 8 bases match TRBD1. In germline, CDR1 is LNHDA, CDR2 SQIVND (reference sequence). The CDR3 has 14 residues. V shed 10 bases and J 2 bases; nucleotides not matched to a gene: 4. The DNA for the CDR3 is TGTGCCACAGAACAGGGGGCTGGGGCCAACGTCCTGACTTTC. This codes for CATEQGAGANVLTF.

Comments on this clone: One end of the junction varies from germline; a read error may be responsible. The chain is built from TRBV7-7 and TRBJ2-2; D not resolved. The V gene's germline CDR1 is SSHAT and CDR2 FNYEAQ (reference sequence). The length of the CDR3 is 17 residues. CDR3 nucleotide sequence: TGTGCTAGCAGCCCCACGTTTAGGATTATAAACACCGGGGAGCTGTTTTTT. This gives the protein CASSPTFRIINTGELFF.

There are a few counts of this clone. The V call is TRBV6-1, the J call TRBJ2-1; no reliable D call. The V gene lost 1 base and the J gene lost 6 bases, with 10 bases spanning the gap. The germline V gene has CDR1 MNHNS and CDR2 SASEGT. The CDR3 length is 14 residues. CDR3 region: CASSEGEAANEQFF. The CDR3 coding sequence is TGTGCCAGCAGTGAAGGGGAAGCTGCCAATGAGCAGTTCTTC.

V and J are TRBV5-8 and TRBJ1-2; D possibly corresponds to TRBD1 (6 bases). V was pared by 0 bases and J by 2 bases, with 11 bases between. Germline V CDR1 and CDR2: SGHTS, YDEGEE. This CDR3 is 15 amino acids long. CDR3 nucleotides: TGTGCCAGCAGCTTGGGACAGGCTGGAAACTATGGCTACACCTTC. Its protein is CASSLGQAGNYGYTF.

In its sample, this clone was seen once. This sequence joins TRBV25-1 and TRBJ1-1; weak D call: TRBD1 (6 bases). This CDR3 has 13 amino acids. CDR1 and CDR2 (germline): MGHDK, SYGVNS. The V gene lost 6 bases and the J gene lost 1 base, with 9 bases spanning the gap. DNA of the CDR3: TGTGCCAGCAGGGGCAGGGGGAACACTGAAGCTTTCTTT. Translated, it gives CASRGRGNTEAFF.

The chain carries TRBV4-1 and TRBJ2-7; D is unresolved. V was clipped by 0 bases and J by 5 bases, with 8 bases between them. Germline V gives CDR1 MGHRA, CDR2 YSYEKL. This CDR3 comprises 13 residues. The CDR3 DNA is TGCGCCAGCAGCCAAGACCCGAAGGACGAGCAGTACTTC. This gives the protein CASSQDPKDEQYF.

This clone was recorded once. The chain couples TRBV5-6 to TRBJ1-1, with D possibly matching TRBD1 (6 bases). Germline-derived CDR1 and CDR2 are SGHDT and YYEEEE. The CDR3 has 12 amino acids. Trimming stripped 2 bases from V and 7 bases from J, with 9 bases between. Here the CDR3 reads CASSFQGGEAFF. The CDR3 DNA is TGTGCCAGCAGCTTTCAAGGGGGTGAAGCTTTCTTT.

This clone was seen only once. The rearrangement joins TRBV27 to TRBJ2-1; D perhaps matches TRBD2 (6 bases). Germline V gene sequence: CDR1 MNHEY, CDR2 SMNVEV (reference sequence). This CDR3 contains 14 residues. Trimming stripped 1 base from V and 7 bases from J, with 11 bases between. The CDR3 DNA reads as TGTGCCAGCAGTTTATTAGCGGTTCGTAATGAGCAGTTCTTC. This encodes CASSLLAVRNEQFF.

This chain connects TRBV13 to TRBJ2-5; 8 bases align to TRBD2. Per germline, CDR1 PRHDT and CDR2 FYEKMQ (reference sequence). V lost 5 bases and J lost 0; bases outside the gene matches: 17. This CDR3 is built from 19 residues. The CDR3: CASSPQAPLVREDQETQYF. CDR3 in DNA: TGTGCCAGCAGCCCTCAAGCTCCCCTAGTGCGGGAGGACCAAGAGACCCAGTACTTC.

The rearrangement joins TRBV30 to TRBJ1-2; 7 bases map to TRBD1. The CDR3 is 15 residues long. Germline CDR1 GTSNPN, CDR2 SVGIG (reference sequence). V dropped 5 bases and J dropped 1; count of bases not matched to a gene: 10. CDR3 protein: CAWDVGTDLNYGYTF. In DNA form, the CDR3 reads TGTGCCTGGGACGTAGGGACAGACCTTAACTATGGCTACACCTTC.

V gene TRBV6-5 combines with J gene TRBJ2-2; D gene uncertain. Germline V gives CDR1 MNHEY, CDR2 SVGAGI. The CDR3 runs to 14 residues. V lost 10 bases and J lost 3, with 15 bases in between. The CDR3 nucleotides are TGTGCCATCCGGTCCTCCGACGACACCGGGGAGCTGTTTTTT. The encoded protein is CAIRSSDDTGELFF.

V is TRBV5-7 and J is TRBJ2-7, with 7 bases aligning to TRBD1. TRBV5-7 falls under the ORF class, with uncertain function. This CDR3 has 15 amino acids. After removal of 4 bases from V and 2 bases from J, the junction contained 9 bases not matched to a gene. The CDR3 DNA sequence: TGTGCCAGCAGCACTCTGGACAGGACCCCCTACGAGCAGTACTTC. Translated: CASSTLDRTPYEQYF.

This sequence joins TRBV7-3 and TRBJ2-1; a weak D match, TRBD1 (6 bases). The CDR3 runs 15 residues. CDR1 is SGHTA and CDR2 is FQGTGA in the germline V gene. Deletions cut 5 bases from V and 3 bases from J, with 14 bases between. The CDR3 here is CASSPHRTDYNEQFF. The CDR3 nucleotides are TGTGCCAGCAGCCCCCATCGGACAGACTACAATGAGCAGTTCTTC.

The CDR3 DNA sequence: TGTGCCAGCAGTCGCGGCGGGAACACTGAAGCTTTCTTT. Its protein is CASSRGGNTEAFF. This chain joins TRBV27 and TRBJ1-1; D remains ambiguous. V shed 5 bases and J shed 1 base, with 8 bases lying between them. In germline, CDR1 is MNHEY, CDR2 SMNVEV (reference sequence). CDR3 length: 13 amino acids.

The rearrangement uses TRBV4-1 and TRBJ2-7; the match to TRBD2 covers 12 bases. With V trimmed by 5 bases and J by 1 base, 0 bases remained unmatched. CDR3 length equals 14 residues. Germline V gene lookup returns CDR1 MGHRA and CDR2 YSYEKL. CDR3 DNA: TGCGCCAGCAGCGGACTAGCGGGGTCCTACGAGCAGTACTTC. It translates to CASSGLAGSYEQYF.

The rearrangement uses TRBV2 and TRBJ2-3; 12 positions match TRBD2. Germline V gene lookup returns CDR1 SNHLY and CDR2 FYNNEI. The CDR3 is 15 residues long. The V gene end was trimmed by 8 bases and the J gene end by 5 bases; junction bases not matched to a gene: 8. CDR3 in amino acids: CASRETSGRQDTQYF. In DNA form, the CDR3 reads TGTGCCAGCCGGGAGACTAGCGGGAGACAAGATACGCAGTATTTT.

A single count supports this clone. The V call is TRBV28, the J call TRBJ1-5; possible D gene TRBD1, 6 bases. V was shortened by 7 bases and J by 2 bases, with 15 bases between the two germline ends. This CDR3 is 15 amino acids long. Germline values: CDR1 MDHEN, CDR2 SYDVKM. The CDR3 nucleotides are TGTGCCAGCACCCTTAGGGGGTCGGGCAATCAGCCCCAGCATTTT. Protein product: CASTLRGSGNQPQHF.

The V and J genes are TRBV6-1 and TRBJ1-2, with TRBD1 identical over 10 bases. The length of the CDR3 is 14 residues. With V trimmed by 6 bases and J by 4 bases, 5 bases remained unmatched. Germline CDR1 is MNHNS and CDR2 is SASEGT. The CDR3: CASSGRTGGYGYTF. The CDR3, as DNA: TGTGCCAGCAGCGGACGGACAGGGGGCTATGGCTACACCTTC.

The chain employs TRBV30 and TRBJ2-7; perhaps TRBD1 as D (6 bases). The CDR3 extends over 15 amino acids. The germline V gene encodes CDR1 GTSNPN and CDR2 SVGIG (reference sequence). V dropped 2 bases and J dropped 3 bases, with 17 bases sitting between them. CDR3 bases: TGTGCCTGGAGTTTAGGGGGAGTAAGCAGCTACGAGCAGTACTTC. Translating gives CAWSLGGVSSYEQYF. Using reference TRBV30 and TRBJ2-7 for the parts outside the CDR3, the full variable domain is SQTIHQWPATLVQPVGSPLSLECTVEGTSNPNLYWYRQAAGRGLQLLFYSVGIGQISSEVPQNLSASRPQDRQFILSSKKLLLSDSGFYLCAWSLGGVSSYEQYFGPGTRLTVT.

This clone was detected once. This CDR3 reads CASSSTEPLEQYF. The DNA for the CDR3 is TGTGCCAGCAGTTCGACGGAACCCCTCGAGCAGTACTTC. The chain has TRBV28 and TRBJ2-7; no definite D call. Deletions cut 4 bases from V and 6 bases from J, with 13 bases between. Germline loops: CDR1 MDHEN, CDR2 SYDVKM. The CDR3 consists of 13 residues.

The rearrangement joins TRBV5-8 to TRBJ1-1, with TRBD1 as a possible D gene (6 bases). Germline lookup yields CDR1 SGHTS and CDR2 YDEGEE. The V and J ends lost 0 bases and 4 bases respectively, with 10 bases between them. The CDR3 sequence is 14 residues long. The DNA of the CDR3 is TGTGCCAGCAGCTTGGGAGGGGGGTCCACTGAAGCTTTCTTT. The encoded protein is CASSLGGGSTEAFF.